The subject of this entry is one TCR beta chain. The CDR3 spans 17 residues. Per germline, CDR1 LNHDA and CDR2 SQIVND (reference sequence). V dropped 0 bases and J dropped 0 bases, with 12 bases sitting between them. Here immunoSEQ multiplex PCR was the method, and the copy in TCRdb shows in-frame clones only, minus some. Altogether about 430,000 clones are present, over 75% being singletons, with the ten largest covering roughly 1.4%. This sample is drawn from a study of blood T cell repertoires in COVID-19. This receptor was obtained from a young woman who had been exposed to COVID-19. The rearrangement joins TRBV19 to TRBJ1-5; D is uncertain. The sequenced sample was PBMCs or T cells enriched from blood (not recorded which). The CDR3 sequence is CASSIDAGIYSNQPQHF. The CDR3 nucleotides are TGTGCCAGTAGTATAGATGCGGGAATTTATAGCAATCAGCCCCAGCATTTT.